The entry below describes one T cell receptor (beta chain). The antigen is unknown. This specimen comes from a study of shared clonotypes between healthy human individuals. The study, taken as a whole, reports: Larger estimated richness was generally recorded for naive subsets relative to memory subsets. The donor pool, a small one, limited the genetic and exposure-history diversity represented. A few donors shared approximately 5% of their naive CD4 clonotypes.

Naive CD8 isolation took CD45RO-negative cells positively selected for CCR7 and excluded terminally differentiated effector memory CD45RA+ cells. Libraries were prepared by immunoSEQ multiplex PCR; TCRdb keeps only in-frame clonotypes and omits some of them. There are over 2,000,000 clones in the sample; roughly 95% occur only once, and about 1.6% lies in the top ten. The origin of this receptor is a man in his late teens or twenties in good health. Some clones in this sample may be carry-over from other donors' samples. Sequenced material: naive CD8+ T cells from PBMCs.

In nucleotides, the CDR3 is TGTGCCAGCAGCCTCGGGTTTTTTGACGAGCAGTTCTTC. Translated: CASSLGFFDEQFF. The chain links TRBV7-2 to TRBJ2-1, with no clear D. The CDR3 has 13 residues. Germline assignment: CDR1 SGHTA and CDR2 FQGNSA. V lost 5 bases, J lost 10 bases, and 15 bases lay in between.